This section outlines one T cell receptor (beta chain) sequence together with its context. Adolescents were screened for latent TB by skin test and IGRA. These data are taken from a study of T cells in tuberculosis. In the study overall: A South African cohort included IGRA-negative adolescents, latently infected IGRA-positive adolescents and adults with active tuberculosis.

The CDR3 has 17 amino acids. V was trimmed by 5 bases and J by 0 bases, leaving 17 bases between them. Germline loops: CDR1 SGHAT, CDR2 FQNNGV. Method: immunoSEQ multiplex PCR; TCRdb's copy keeps in-frame clones and lacks some. Of 30,000 to 45,000 clones in the sample, around 93% were seen once. Source material: PBMCs. This TCR was recovered from a donor aged 10-30 years with latent tuberculosis or without tuberculosis infection. Some clones in this sample may be carry-over from other donors' samples. The chain recombines TRBV11-2 with TRBJ1-5; tentatively, D is TRBD1 (6 bases). CDR3 sequence: CASSQTNTGTSNQPQHF. Written as DNA, the CDR3 is TGTGCCAGCAGCCAAACCAATACAGGGACTAGCAATCAGCCCCAGCATTTT. The variable domain in full, with the rest retrieved from reference TRBV11-2 and TRBJ1-5, is EAGVAQSPRYKIIEKRQSVAFWCNPISGHATLYWYQQILGQGPKLLIQFQNNGVVDDSQLPKDRFSAERLKGVDSTLKIQPAKLEDSAVYLCASSQTNTGTSNQPQHFGDGTRLSIL.